This TCR beta chain was identified in a study of T cell repertoires in cytomegalovirus infection. MiXCR was run by TCRdb on the reads, yielding one entry per CDR3 protein. The repertoire holds about 260,000 distinct CDR3 sequences, with roughly 9% as singletons. Sequenced input: PBMCs. This sequence originates from a human donor in good health (CMV status not recorded). Some clones in this sample may be carry-over from other donors' samples.

This CDR3 is CSASRLAGGGVDTQYF. The CDR3 nucleotides read TGCAGTGCTAGCAGACTAGCGGGGGGTGGTGTCGATACGCAGTATTTT. This sequence joins TRBV20-1 and TRBJ2-3; TRBD2 aligns across 13 bases. The CDR3 consists of 16 residues. V dropped 3 bases and J dropped 6; count of bases not matched to a gene: 9. Germline-derived CDR1 and CDR2 are DFQATT and SNEGSKA (reference sequence).